This T cell receptor beta chain was captured in a study of blood T cells in healthy people across ages. Study conclusions and caveats: Estimates of total diversity, which came from one million sequenced T cells, were considered to be underestimates.

The germline V and J ends were trimmed by 5 bases and 10 bases, with 21 bases remaining between them. Germline V gene lookup returns CDR1 SGHTA and CDR2 FQGNSA. This CDR3 is built from 15 residues. The authors ran a second PCR of 7 to 11 cycles using a sample-barcoded 5' primer and a J-beta primer mix. Each of the samples gave a minimum of 2.5 million paired-end reads that contained CDR3. TCRdb reprocessed the 5' RACE reads via MiXCR and lists one record per CDR3 protein. This table holds under 800,000 distinct CDR3 sequences, about 42% found once. In each sample, at least 6.5 million PBMCs were isolated. As to this clonotype: Its specificity is not known. A single base separates this from a much larger clone, so it may be a read error.

Sequencing was carried out using blood. The rearrangement uses TRBV7-2 and TRBJ2-1; perhaps TRBD1 as D (7 bases). The TCR originated in a woman aged 60-75 years in good health. The CDR3 DNA is TGTGCCAGCAGCCAGGGGGGTGGCTCCACCTACGAGCAGTTCTTC. Its protein product is CASSQGGGSTYEQFF.